Listed here are 8 T cell receptor beta chains from one sample, sequenced in a study of T cell changes during pregnancy in multiple sclerosis (dated by TCRdb to 2018 to 2020). Libraries were made using the immunoSEQ multiplex PCR assay. TCRdb's version of the immuneACCESS table is confined to in-frame rearrangements and falls short of the full clone set. An unresolved V gene accounts for under half of the shortfall where checked; the remainder is of unknown origin. In this sample the table shows approximately 22,000 clones, around four fifths of which occur a single time. The ten largest clones represent approximately 14% of the sample. This sample comprised CD8+ T cells from peripheral blood mononuclear cells, obtained in the first trimester of pregnancy. These receptors originate from a female donor in good health, enrolled as a control in a pregnancy study.

This rearrangement joins TRBV7-3 to TRBJ2-1, with TRBD2 identical over 11 bases. The CDR3 has 16 amino acids. V lost 5 bases, J lost 6 bases, and 9 bases stayed unmatched. In germline, CDR1 is SGHTA, CDR2 FQGTGA. CDR3: CASSPFSGGGLNEQFF. CDR3 DNA: TGTGCCAGCAGCCCTTTTAGCGGGGGGGGCCTCAATGAGCAGTTCTTC.

J is TRBJ2-7 and V is TRBV4-2; perhaps TRBD1 as D (6 bases). CDR1 LGHNA and CDR2 YNFKEQ come from the germline V gene. V dropped 0 bases and J dropped 0 bases, with 12 bases sitting between them. CDR3 length: 16 residues. This chain's CDR3 is CASSQEEGEHSYEQYF. CDR3 sequence (DNA): TGTGCCAGCAGCCAAGAAGAGGGGGAACACTCCTACGAGCAGTACTTC.

This clone has a single count. The rearrangement uses TRBV6-1 and TRBJ2-7; 12 bases are shared with TRBD2. The junction had 4 bases not matched to a gene; V was cut back by 3 bases and J by 4 bases. This CDR3 has 15 amino acids. In germline, CDR1 is MNHNS, CDR2 SASEGT. This chain's CDR3 is CASSETSGSYYEQYF. As DNA, the CDR3 is TGTGCCAGCAGTGAGACTAGCGGGAGCTATTACGAGCAGTACTTC.

The rearrangement joins TRBV6-4 to TRBJ1-2, with D possibly being TRBD1 (6 bases). The V end was cut by 0 bases, the J end by 2 bases, with 10 bases between. Germline CDR1 and CDR2: MRHNA and SNTAGT. The length of the CDR3 is 15 residues. This chain's CDR3 is CASSDSTGPNYGYTF. The CDR3 nucleotides read TGTGCCAGCAGTGACTCGACAGGACCCAACTATGGCTACACCTTC.

This clone has a handful of counts. This sequence joins TRBV6-4 and TRBJ2-3; D unclear. The V and J ends lost 0 bases and 0 bases respectively, with 4 bases between them. The CDR3 is 14 amino acids. Germline loops: CDR1 MRHNA, CDR2 SNTAGT. CDR3 loop: CASSDSQSTDTQYF. The CDR3 region has the DNA TGTGCCAGCAGTGACTCTCAGAGCACAGATACGCAGTATTTT.

This chain joins TRBV6-4 and TRBJ2-3; possible D gene TRBD1, 5 bases. The germline CDR1 and CDR2 sequences are MRHNA and SNTAGT. CDR3 length: 15 residues. V was shortened by 4 bases and J by 2 bases, with 13 bases between the two germline ends. CDR3 in amino acids: CASSATEWDTDTQYF. The CDR3 region has the DNA TGTGCCAGCAGTGCGACAGAATGGGACACAGATACGCAGTATTTT.

DNA of the CDR3: TGCGCCAGCAGCCCAGGGACTAGCGGGAGGCATACGCAGTATTTT. It codes for CASSPGTSGRHTQYF. The chain recombines TRBV4-3 with TRBJ2-3; 15 nucleotides align to TRBD2. V shed 4 bases, J shed 7 bases, and the junction held 3 bases outside the gene matches. The CDR3 has 15 amino acids. Germline V gives CDR1 LGHNA, CDR2 YSLEER.

Written as DNA, the CDR3 is TGTGCCAGCAGTTTCATAGCTTCCCCCACAGATACGCAGTATTTT. It encodes CASSFIASPTDTQYF. The chain combines TRBV27 with TRBJ2-3; D gene uncertain. The CDR3 runs to 15 residues. The V and J ends lost 3 bases and 2 bases respectively, with 12 bases between them. Germline CDR1 is MNHEY and CDR2 is SMNVEV (reference sequence).